One and the same sample provided the 8 T cell receptor beta chains below, sequenced in a study of T-cell reconstitution after alpha-beta-depleted transplantation in children. During its preparation, the TCRbeta library received unique molecular identifiers. TCRdb itself ran the PCR reads through MiXCR, one entry per CDR3 protein. The table includes about 460,000 distinct CDR3 sequences, roughly a tenth detected once. The sequencing used PBMCs, collected before TCRalphabeta/CD19-depleted stem cell transplant. Receptors were obtained from a child aged 2 to 9 with inherited bone marrow failure, due to receive a stem cell transplant.

This clonotype was seen ten or more times. The CDR3 DNA reads as TGCAGTGCTACCAGACTAGCGGTCCTCTACAATGAGCAGTTCTTC. Translating it yields CSATRLAVLYNEQFF. The J gene is TRBJ2-1, the V gene TRBV20-1; 9 bases fit TRBD2. From germline, CDR1 is DFQATT and CDR2 SNEGSKA (reference sequence). The CDR3 totals 15 residues. With 4 bases clipped from V and 3 bases from J, the junction kept 7 bases outside the gene matches.

This clonotype was counted ten times or more. The genes are TRBV9 and TRBJ2-7, with 10 bases that match TRBD2. With V trimmed by 3 bases and J by 1 base, 4 bases remained unmatched. From germline, CDR1 is SGDLS and CDR2 YYNGEE. This CDR3 is 15 amino acids long. The chain's CDR3 is CASSGTSGRSYEQYF. The DNA of the CDR3 is TGTGCCAGCAGCGGGACTAGCGGACGTTCCTACGAGCAGTACTTC. Together with reference TRBV9 and TRBJ2-7, the CDR3 gives the full variable domain: DSGVTQTPKHLITATGQRVTLRCSPRSGDLSVYWYQQSLDQGLQFLIQYYNGEERAKGNILERFSAQQFPDLHSELNLSSLELGDSALYFCASSGTSGRSYEQYFGPGTRLTVT.

Ten or more counts support this clonotype. The chain links TRBV12-3 or TRBV12-4 to TRBJ2-1; 12 bases map to TRBD2. J lost 8 bases, V lost 6 bases, and 5 bases had no gene match. CDR3 length: 14 residues. The CDR3 here is CASRSSGRAHEQFF. CDR3 in DNA: TGTGCCAGCAGATCTAGCGGGAGGGCCCATGAGCAGTTCTTC.

Regarding this clonotype: Its ends do not fully match the called genes, so a read error is possible. The chain links TRBV7-9 to TRBJ2-7; 7 nucleotides agree with TRBD2. Germline-derived CDR1 and CDR2 are SEHNR and FQNEAQ (reference sequence). The length of the CDR3 is 16 residues. The CDR3 DNA follows: TGTTCCAGCAGCTTAGTAGCGGGCACCACGGTCTACGAGCAGTACTTC. Translated, it gives CSSSLVAGTTVYEQYF.

This clonotype was seen many times. V usage is TRBV27 and J usage is TRBJ2-7; a weak D match, TRBD1 (5 bases). Trimming cost V 4 bases and J 9 bases, with 13 bases left between them. The CDR3 loop spans 12 amino acids. Per the germline V gene, CDR1 is MNHEY and CDR2 is SMNVEV (reference sequence). CDR3 nucleotides: TGTGCCAGCAGTTCAACAGGTTCCGTGCAGTACTTC. This gives the protein CASSSTGSVQYF.

At least ten counts were recorded for this clonotype. This chain links TRBV6-1 with TRBJ2-3, with TRBD2 matching 10 bases. CDR1 is MNHNS and CDR2 is SASEGT in the germline V gene. The V segment lost 0 bases and the J segment 2 bases; nucleotides outside the gene matches: 5. CDR3 length: 17 amino acids. CDR3 loop: CASSEALLAGVTDTQYF. Written as DNA, the CDR3 is TGTGCCAGCAGTGAAGCGCTCCTAGCGGGAGTCACAGATACGCAGTATTTT.

This clonotype has a handful of counts. The CDR3, as DNA: TGCGCCAGCAGCCAAGACCGGACTAGCGGGACCTCCTTCCCCGGCGAGCAGTACTTC. This sequence encodes CASSQDRTSGTSFPGEQYF. V gene TRBV4-3 combines with J gene TRBJ2-7; 12 bases line up with TRBD2. The CDR3 totals 19 residues. Germline values: CDR1 LGHNA, CDR2 YSLEER. The junction had 15 bases not matched to a gene; V was cut back by 0 bases and J by 6 bases.

This clonotype came up a few times. The V gene is TRBV25-1, the J gene TRBJ2-4; tentative D call: TRBD1 (5 bases). Per germline, CDR1 MGHDK and CDR2 SYGVNS. The CDR3 covers 15 residues. Trimming removed 3 bases at V and 8 bases at J, with 17 bases between. The CDR3 DNA follows: TGTGCCAGCAGTGATGCCGACAGCCCCAGGGACATTCAGTACTTC. Translating gives CASSDADSPRDIQYF. Full variable domain (missing parts from reference TRBV25-1 and TRBJ2-4): EADIYQTPRYLVIGTGKKITLECSQTMGHDKMYWYQQDPGMELHLIHYSYGVNSTEKGDLSSESTVSRIRTEHFPLTLESARPSHTSQYLCASSDADSPRDIQYFGAGTRLSVL.